The 6 T cell receptor beta chains below come from one sample, sequenced in a study of cytomegalovirus exposure and HLA in healthy donors. PCR involved 60 Vbeta and 13 Jbeta primers. Data came from immunoSEQ multiplex PCR; TCRdb stores just in-frame clones and leaves some out. The sample holds around 60,000 clones, more than 70% seen once. Sequencing was done on a sample of PBMCs. These receptors were taken from a male donor in good health and CMV-seronegative.

V and J are TRBV6-1 and TRBJ1-6, with D possibly TRBD1 on 5 matching bases. Germline V gives CDR1 MNHNS, CDR2 SASEGT. Trimming shortened V by 5 bases and J by 13 bases, and 21 bases separated the two germline ends. There are 15 residues in the CDR3. In nucleotides, the CDR3 is TGTGCCAGCAGTTCCCGGGGGACGGAATTGTACCCCCTCCACTTT. It is translated as CASSSRGTELYPLHF.

The gene calls are TRBV28 and TRBJ1-1; D is perhaps TRBD1 (6 bases). Looked up from germline, CDR1 is MDHEN and CDR2 is SYDVKM. This CDR3 comprises 16 residues. Trimming shortened V by 2 bases and J by 0 bases, and 13 bases separated the two germline ends. This chain's CDR3 is CASSLRGSGLNTEAFF. The DNA of the CDR3 is TGTGCCAGCAGTTTAAGGGGGTCGGGTTTGAACACTGAAGCTTTCTTT.

V and J are TRBV2 and TRBJ1-2; D remains ambiguous. The CDR3 is 14 amino acids. The V gene lost 4 bases and the J gene lost 1 base, with 10 bases spanning the gap. Germline values: CDR1 SNHLY, CDR2 FYNNEI. The CDR3 here is CASSGSVYNYGYTF. The CDR3 coding sequence is TGTGCCAGCAGTGGGTCCGTCTATAACTATGGCTACACCTTC.

J is TRBJ1-3 and V is TRBV6-1; D gene unclear. This CDR3 has 16 residues. V was pared by 2 bases and J by 2 bases, with 13 bases between. Germline V gene lookup returns CDR1 MNHNS and CDR2 SASEGT. This chain's CDR3 is CASSEIVSTTGNTIYF. In DNA form, the CDR3 reads TGTGCCAGCAGTGAAATAGTGTCGACAACTGGAAACACCATATATTTT.

The chain uses TRBV6-6 and TRBJ1-5, with D possibly being TRBD1 (6 bases). Trimming removed 0 bases at V and 8 bases at J, with 11 bases between. The CDR3 runs to 14 residues. CDR1 is MNHNY and CDR2 is SVGAGI in the germline V gene (reference sequence). CDR3 in DNA: TGTGCCAGCAGTTACTCAGGGGGTAGGGAGCCCCAGCATTTT. It codes for CASSYSGGREPQHF.

The chain has TRBV7-9 and TRBJ1-2; D remains ambiguous. Germline V gives CDR1 SEHNR, CDR2 FQNEAQ (reference sequence). This CDR3 spans 11 amino acids. V was clipped by 4 bases and J by 5 bases, with 5 bases between them. CDR3 amino acids: CASSWTYGYTF. CDR3 DNA: TGTGCCAGCAGCTGGACTTATGGCTACACCTTC.